Each of the 30 T cell receptor beta chains below was sequenced from the same sample in a study of blood T cell repertoires in COVID-19. Sequencing used immunoSEQ multiplex PCR; TCRdb keeps in-frame clones, though not all of them. Of fewer than 25,000 clones detected, over 80% appear once; the ten largest clones hold 25%. The source material was peripheral blood. The source of these receptors is a human donor with active COVID-19. The donor label of this sample is uncertain.

The rearrangement joins TRBV27 to TRBJ2-7; 8 bases line up with TRBD2. The germline gives CDR1 MNHEY, CDR2 SMNVEV (reference sequence). The V segment lost 4 bases and the J segment 2 bases; nucleotides outside the gene matches: 10. The CDR3 loop spans 16 amino acids. The CDR3 is CASSYVAGGGTYEQYF. For the CDR3, the DNA is TGTGCCAGCAGTTACGTGGCGGGGGGAGGAACCTACGAGCAGTACTTC.

V usage is TRBV4-1 and J usage is TRBJ2-2; D not certain. Germline CDR1 is MGHRA and CDR2 is YSYEKL. V lost 0 bases and J 6 bases, leaving 8 bases between the germline ends. The CDR3 loop spans 14 amino acids. CDR3 bases: TGCGCCAGCAGCCAAGATAGTCGGTCCGGGGAGCTGTTTTTT. This sequence encodes CASSQDSRSGELFF.

The chain joins TRBV10-3 to TRBJ1-2; no reliable D call. Looked up from germline, CDR1 is ENHRY and CDR2 is SYGVKD. The CDR3 has 16 residues. Trimming took off 3 bases at V and 0 bases at J, with 14 bases between the two ends. CDR3 residues: CAISDGRLKANYGYTF. CDR3 DNA sequence: TGTGCCATCAGTGACGGCAGGCTAAAGGCTAACTATGGCTACACCTTC.

This clone was seen once. V usage is TRBV6-2 or TRBV6-3 and J usage is TRBJ2-7; maybe TRBD2 (5 bases). Germline V gene lookup returns CDR1 MNHEY and CDR2 SVGEGT. The CDR3 consists of 15 residues. V was cut by 0 bases and J by 2 bases, with 11 bases left in between. CDR3 protein: CASSYSSGVTYEQYF. Here the CDR3 DNA reads TGTGCCAGCAGTTACTCTTCCGGGGTTACCTACGAGCAGTACTTC.

The rearrangement joins TRBV14 to TRBJ2-1, with D possibly TRBD2 on 6 matching bases. The CDR3 has 15 residues. Trimming pared 3 bases from V and 3 bases from J, leaving 12 bases between. The V gene's germline CDR1 is SGHDN and CDR2 FVKESK. The CDR3 is CASSQSSGFYNEQFF. As DNA, the CDR3 is TGTGCCAGCAGCCAGAGCAGCGGGTTCTACAATGAGCAGTTCTTC.

CDR3 in DNA: TGTGCCAGCAGCTCTGGGACAGGACTTTACAATGAGCAGTTCTTC. As protein: CASSSGTGLYNEQFF. J is TRBJ2-1 and V is TRBV7-3; 8 bases are a match to TRBD1. Germline V lookup: CDR1 SGHTA, CDR2 FQGTGA. CDR3 length equals 15 residues. V lost 4 bases to trimming and J lost 4 bases; unmatched junction nucleotides: 6.

The chain has TRBV12-3 or TRBV12-4 and TRBJ1-2; D is perhaps TRBD1 (5 bases). With 1 base removed from V and 6 bases from J, the gap between germline ends came to 9 bases. This CDR3 has 13 residues. CDR3 bases: TGTGCCAGCAGTTTAGTCAGGGTTCATGGCTACACCTTC. Amino acid sequence: CASSLVRVHGYTF.

V usage is TRBV29-1 and J usage is TRBJ2-1; 9 positions match TRBD2. The CDR3 loop spans 13 amino acids. Trimming removed 7 bases from V and 7 bases from J; junction bases left unmatched: 8. CDR1 and CDR2 (germline): SQVTM, ANQGSEA. The DNA of the CDR3 is TGCAGCGCCGACGGACTAGCGAGTAATGAGCAGTTCTTC. This translates into CSADGLASNEQFF.

The chain employs TRBV4-3 and TRBJ2-5, with a possible D match to TRBD2 (6 bases). Trimming cost V 6 bases and J 4 bases, with 18 bases left between them. This CDR3 comprises 15 residues. Germline V gives CDR1 LGHNA, CDR2 YSLEER. CDR3 in amino acids: CASSQEGLRTETQYF. CDR3 bases: TGCGCCAGCAGTCAGGAGGGTCTCCGGACAGAGACCCAGTACTTC.

The chain uses TRBV15 and TRBJ2-7; TRBD2 matches 14 bases. Trimming removed 3 bases from V and 2 bases from J; junction bases left unmatched: 6. CDR1 is LNHNV, CDR2 YYDKDF, per germline (reference sequence). The CDR3 extends over 17 amino acids. The chain's CDR3 is CATSSPTSGRAAYEQYF. The CDR3 DNA reads as TGTGCCACCAGCAGCCCGACTAGCGGGAGGGCCGCCTACGAGCAGTACTTC.

The gene calls are TRBV7-2 and TRBJ2-2; a weak D match, TRBD2 (5 bases). CDR3 length: 15 amino acids. Germline V CDR1 and CDR2: SGHTA, FQGNSA. The V gene lost 2 bases and the J gene lost 4 bases, with 11 bases spanning the gap. The CDR3 protein is CASSLTGIGTGELFF. The CDR3, as DNA: TGTGCCAGCAGCTTAACGGGAATCGGCACCGGGGAGCTGTTTTTT.

The genes are TRBV7-9 and TRBJ1-1; weak D call: TRBD1 (6 bases). CDR1 and CDR2 (germline): SEHNR, FQNEAQ (reference sequence). Trimming left V 5 bases short and J 2 bases short, with 18 bases between. The CDR3 runs 16 residues. In DNA form, the CDR3 reads TGTGCCAGCAGCCGGGCCGGGGGGCAAGGAAACACTGAAGCTTTCTTT. This codes for CASSRAGGQGNTEAFF.

The V and J genes are TRBV4-2 and TRBJ2-3; D not certain. Germline-derived CDR1 and CDR2 are LGHNA and YNFKEQ. This CDR3 has 14 amino acids. Trimming pared 1 base from V and 4 bases from J, leaving 9 bases between. The CDR3 region is CASSQGLSADTQYF. The CDR3 coding sequence is TGTGCCAGCAGCCAAGGACTGAGCGCAGATACGCAGTATTTT.

V is TRBV6-2 or TRBV6-3 and J is TRBJ2-1, with 8 bases lining up with TRBD2. Germline CDR1 MNHEY, CDR2 SVGEGT. V shed 4 bases, J shed 6 bases, and the junction held 5 bases outside the gene matches. The CDR3 is made up of 14 amino acids. CDR3 coding DNA: TGTGCCAGCAGTTTTTCCGGGACTAGCAATGAGCAGTTCTTC. It encodes CASSFSGTSNEQFF.

The rearrangement joins TRBV10-3 to TRBJ2-2, with 10 bases lining up with TRBD2. J gave up 0 bases and V 10 bases, and 8 bases lay outside the gene matches. This CDR3 is built from 16 residues. The germline gives CDR1 ENHRY, CDR2 SYGVKD. The CDR3 DNA sequence: TGTGCCACACTAGCGGGACCCGATACGAACACCGGGGAGCTGTTTTTT. Translating it yields CATLAGPDTNTGELFF.

This chain links TRBV5-4 with TRBJ2-2; 7 nucleotides line up with TRBD1. Germline V gene lookup returns CDR1 SGHNT and CDR2 YYREEE (reference sequence). The length of the CDR3 is 15 residues. V gave up 5 bases and J gave up 0 bases; unmatched junction bases: 4. The CDR3 is CASSPGGPNTGELFF. CDR3 in DNA: TGTGCCAGCAGTCCAGGGGGTCCGAACACCGGGGAGCTGTTTTTT.

The chain recombines TRBV5-1 with TRBJ1-1, with 7 positions matching TRBD1. Germline assignment: CDR1 SGHRS and CDR2 YFSETQ. V dropped 0 bases and J dropped 1; count of bases not matched to a gene: 3. The CDR3 runs to 15 residues. CDR3 nucleotide sequence: TGCGCCAGCAGCTTGGTTTACAGGGGGAACACTGAAGCTTTCTTT. It specifies CASSLVYRGNTEAFF.

This chain connects TRBV7-2 to TRBJ1-5; TRBD1 is a possible D gene (5 bases). Deletions cut 1 base from V and 0 bases from J, with 13 bases between. CDR3 length: 17 amino acids. Germline loops: CDR1 SGHTA, CDR2 FQGNSA. CDR3 loop: CASSLGGGSGSNQPQHF. CDR3 bases: TGTGCCAGCAGCTTAGGTGGGGGGTCGGGTAGCAATCAGCCCCAGCATTTT.

The chain carries TRBV5-1 and TRBJ2-5; tentative D call: TRBD2 (6 bases). The CDR3 has 14 residues. The V end was cut by 3 bases, the J end by 1 base, with 10 bases between. CDR1 is SGHRS, CDR2 YFSETQ, per germline. The DNA of the CDR3 is TGCGCCAGCAGCTGGGGGGACCGCCAAGAGACCCAGTACTTC. Translation gives CASSWGDRQETQYF.

The rearrangement uses TRBV3-1 (or the pseudogene TRBV3-2) and TRBJ2-3, with 7 bases fitting TRBD2. This CDR3 spans 15 amino acids. From germline, CDR1 is LGHDT and CDR2 YNNKEL (reference sequence). V lost 4 bases and J lost 6; bases outside the gene matches: 10. CDR3 in amino acids: CASSPEVGGRDTQYF. CDR3 in DNA: TGTGCCAGCAGCCCCGAGGTGGGAGGGAGGGATACGCAGTATTTT.

The chain employs TRBV2 and TRBJ2-3; no clear D. Germline CDR1 SNHLY, CDR2 FYNNEI. The CDR3 is 13 amino acids. V dropped 2 bases and J dropped 6 bases, with 9 bases sitting between them. The CDR3 coding sequence is TGTGCCAGCAGTGAACCCCACCAGGATACGCAGTATTTT. Translation gives CASSEPHQDTQYF.

Only one count was recorded for this clone. This rearrangement joins TRBV4-3 to TRBJ2-1; no clear D. The CDR3 consists of 13 residues. CDR1 is LGHNA, CDR2 YSLEER, per germline. V was pared by 6 bases and J by 6 bases, with 12 bases between. CDR3 nucleotides: TGCGCCAGCAGTCGACTTCAAGGCAATGAGCAGTTCTTC. Translation: CASSRLQGNEQFF.

The chain couples TRBV10-3 to TRBJ2-5; D unclear. This CDR3 is 12 amino acids long. The germline V gene has CDR1 ENHRY and CDR2 SYGVKD. V was cut by 3 bases and J by 4 bases, with 6 bases left in between. The CDR3 DNA follows: TGTGCCATCAGTGACCCCCTAGAGACCCAGTACTTC. Translated: CAISDPLETQYF.

The chain employs TRBV29-1 and TRBJ2-3; TRBD2 matches at 7 bases. The trim removed 6 bases at V and 2 bases at J, leaving 5 bases unmatched. The V gene's germline CDR1 is SQVTM and CDR2 ANQGSEA. This CDR3 has 13 residues. The CDR3 DNA reads as TGCAGCGTCTTGGGAGGGACCACAGATACGCAGTATTTT. Its translation is CSVLGGTTDTQYF.

The CDR3 DNA follows: TGTGCCATCAGCCCGACAGGGGAGGAAAACATTCAGTACTTC. Its translation: CAISPTGEENIQYF. V and J are TRBV10-3 and TRBJ2-4, with TRBD1 matching over 8 bases. V trimming: 6 bases; J trimming: 5 bases; junction bases outside the gene matches: 6. This CDR3 spans 14 amino acids. Germline V gene data show CDR1 as ENHRY and CDR2 as SYGVKD.

V usage is TRBV28 and J usage is TRBJ2-1; D is possibly TRBD2 (6 bases). The germline V and J ends were trimmed by 2 bases and 0 bases, with 8 bases remaining between them. The CDR3 consists of 15 residues. Germline V gene data show CDR1 as MDHEN and CDR2 as SYDVKM. In DNA, the CDR3 is TGTGCCAGCAGTTTAGCGGGGCCCTCCTACAATGAGCAGTTCTTC. Translation: CASSLAGPSYNEQFF.

The gene calls are TRBV15 and TRBJ2-1, with D unresolved. Trimming cost V 0 bases and J 6 bases, with 6 bases left between them. The CDR3 extends over 13 amino acids. The germline V gene has CDR1 LNHNV and CDR2 YYDKDF (reference sequence). The DNA for the CDR3 is TGTGCCACCAGCAGAGAGCCCAGCAATGAGCAGTTCTTC. Amino acids: CATSREPSNEQFF.

CDR3 bases: TGCGCCAGCAGTTCAAAACCGGGACAGGGGTACCAAGAGACCCAGTACTTC. Protein product: CASSSKPGQGYQETQYF. The chain uses TRBV5-1 and TRBJ2-5; 10 nucleotides agree with TRBD1. The CDR3 is 17 amino acids. J was trimmed by 0 bases and V by 5 bases; bases with no gene match: 10. The germline gives CDR1 SGHRS, CDR2 YFSETQ.

This clone showed up just once. The chain couples TRBV4-1 to TRBJ2-1; a possible D gene is TRBD1 (5 bases). This CDR3 is 15 amino acids long. Trimming left V 3 bases short and J 9 bases short, with 18 bases between. Germline-derived CDR1 and CDR2 are MGHRA and YSYEKL. The CDR3 coding sequence is TGCGCCAGCAGCCATGCGTTCCAGGGAAGAGGTGAGCAGTTCTTC. It encodes CASSHAFQGRGEQFF.

The chain is built from TRBV2 and TRBJ2-1; 7 bases map to TRBD2. Per the germline V gene, CDR1 is SNHLY and CDR2 is FYNNEI. This CDR3 is built from 15 residues. V lost 6 bases to trimming and J lost 2 bases; unmatched junction nucleotides: 7. DNA for the CDR3: TGTGCCAGCAGCCCGGAGCGGGGTACCTACAATGAGCAGTTCTTC. It translates to CASSPERGTYNEQFF.